The entry below describes one T cell receptor (beta chain). Unmatched junction bases numbered 5, after V lost 3 bases and J lost 4 bases. CDR3 size: 14 residues. CDR1 KGHSH and CDR2 LQKENI come from the germline V gene. In the study's own analysis: Using reference gene primer amplification, nucleated cell counts were estimated. Here immunoSEQ multiplex PCR was the method, and the copy in TCRdb shows in-frame clones only, minus some. V, J and clone size are those of that table, while D and trimming were read from the DNA. Of approximately 140,000 clones in the sample, approximately 87% were seen once. The record originates from a study of blood T cell repertoires in COVID-19. Study at large: The samples span acute and convalescent COVID-19 from the United States, Italy and Spain. T cells, B-cell-depleted T cells, or PBMCs provided the cDNA or gDNA that served as material.

The sequence came from a woman aged 40 to 49 with acute or convalescent COVID-19. Sequencing was performed on peripheral blood. The chain is built from TRBV18 and TRBJ1-2; 7 bases align to TRBD1. The CDR3 loop reads CASSPGQRIYGYTF. The CDR3 DNA is TGTGCCAGCTCACCGGGACAGAGGATCTATGGCTACACCTTC.